Presented here are 4 T cell receptor beta chains from one specimen sequenced in a study of post-analysis software for immune sequencing data (dated by TCRdb to 2013 to 2016). Broader findings and caveats from the paper: Patients showed significantly higher frequencies than controls for a handful of TRBV segments, among them TRBV5-6, TRBV5-1 and TRBV20-1.

For these receptors, no antigen is known. Libraries were constructed by PCR. TCRdb records Illumina HiSeq 2500 as the sequencer. Unique molecular identifiers were incorporated into TCR beta cDNA libraries to reduce PCR and sequencing biases. TCRdb reanalyzed the raw reads on its own, using fastp at Q25 for trimming and MiXCR for clone calling, and kept in-frame beta chains. Duplicate CDR3 protein sequences are folded into a single record with the most common DNA and genes. Across this sample there are roughly 700,000 distinct CDR3 sequences, with less than 35% seen only once. In total, the top ten clones hold 0.56% of the sample. The sample taken for sequencing was blood. These receptors originate from a girl aged 5 to 17 with multiple sclerosis.

This clonotype was detected a few times. V is TRBV6-5 and J is TRBJ1-5, with unresolved D. Germline CDR1 reads MNHEY; CDR2 reads SVGAGI. Trimming left V 5 bases short and J 1 base short, with 12 bases between. This CDR3 is 15 amino acids long. The CDR3 region is CASSPTRTSNQPQHF. Written as DNA, the CDR3 is TGTGCCAGCAGTCCCACCAGAACGAGCAATCAGCCCCAGCATTTT.

This clonotype turned up a few times. The chain recombines TRBV15 with TRBJ2-3, with 9 nucleotides matching TRBD1. Germline V gene lookup returns CDR1 LNHNV and CDR2 YYDKDF (reference sequence). The ends lost 5 bases at V and 1 base at J; junction bases unmatched: 4. The CDR3 has 15 amino acids. The CDR3 protein is CATSRRQGGTDTQYF. The CDR3, as DNA: TGTGCCACCAGCCGGAGACAGGGGGGCACAGATACGCAGTATTTT.

This chain joins TRBV15 and TRBJ2-1; 12 positions match TRBD2. In germline, CDR1 is LNHNV, CDR2 YYDKDF (reference sequence). This CDR3 contains 15 residues. J gave up 9 bases and V 3 bases, and 6 bases lay outside the gene matches. CDR3 nucleotides: TGTGCCACCAGCAGCAGACTAGCGGGAGTAGGTGAGCAGTTCTTC. Translation: CATSSRLAGVGEQFF. The full variable domain, rest sourced from reference TRBV15 and TRBJ2-1, is DAMVIQNPRYQVTQFGKPVTLSCSQTLNHNVMYWYQQKSSQAPKLLFHYYDKDFNNEADTPDNFQSRRPNTSFCFLDIRSPGLGDTAMYLCATSSRLAGVGEQFFGPGTRLTVL.

This clonotype showed up many times. This sequence joins TRBV29-1 and TRBJ2-7; D ambiguous. The CDR3 spans 14 residues. Germline values: CDR1 SQVTM, CDR2 ANQGSEA. The V gene lost 4 bases and the J gene lost 7 bases, with 20 bases spanning the gap. The DNA of the CDR3 is TGCAGCGTTGCCGTTCACCTCACAAACCCGGAGCAGTACTTC. Encoded protein: CSVAVHLTNPEQYF.